This T cell receptor beta chain derives from a study of blood T cell repertoires in COVID-19. The germline gives CDR1 SGHNT, CDR2 YENEEA. Trimming took off 2 bases at V and 3 bases at J, with 10 bases between the two ends. The CDR3 loop spans 14 amino acids. Only in-frame clones appear in the TCRdb table, and some are missing; sequencing was by immunoSEQ multiplex PCR. The sample gives approximately 190,000 clones, approximately 91% of which show up once; roughly 6.2% is in the top ten. The rearrangement links TRBV11-3 to TRBJ1-1; D may be TRBD1 (5 bases). Material: peripheral blood. The TCR comes from a woman in her thirties or forties who had recovered from COVID-19. The CDR3 coding sequence is TGTGCCAGCAGCTTAAATTCAGGGTACACTGAAGCTTTCTTT. This translates into CASSLNSGYTEAFF.